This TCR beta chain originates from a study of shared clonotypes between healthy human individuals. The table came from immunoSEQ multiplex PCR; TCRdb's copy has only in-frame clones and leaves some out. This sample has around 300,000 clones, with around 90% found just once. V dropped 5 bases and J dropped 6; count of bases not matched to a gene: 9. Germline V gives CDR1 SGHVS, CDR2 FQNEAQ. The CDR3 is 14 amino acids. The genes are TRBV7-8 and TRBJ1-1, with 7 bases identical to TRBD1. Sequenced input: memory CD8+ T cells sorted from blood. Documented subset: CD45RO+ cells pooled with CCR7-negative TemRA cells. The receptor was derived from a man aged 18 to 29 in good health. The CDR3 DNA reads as TGTGCCAGCAGCCCGACAGGGAATGAAGCTGAAGCTTTCTTT. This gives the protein CASSPTGNEAEAFF.